The 21 T cell receptor beta chains in this list originate from one sample, sequenced in a study of T cells in tuberculosis. Profiling relied on immunoSEQ multiplex PCR, and the TCRdb table lists in-frame clones only, not all of them. The sample lists 70,000 to 95,000 clones, approximately 91% occurring once. Sorting used thawed, overnight-rested PBMC stained with anti-CD3, a viability dye and GMM-loaded CD1B tetramer. C32 glucose monomycolate from Rhodococcus equi was loaded onto the CD1B tetramers. Sample: CD1b-GMM tetramer-negative cells sorted from PBMCs. The receptors originated from an adult woman with latent tuberculosis.

The J gene is TRBJ2-7, the V gene TRBV19, with D uncertain. CDR3 length equals 14 residues. V gave up 1 base and J gave up 5 bases, with 12 bases separating them. The V gene's germline CDR1 is LNHDA and CDR2 SQIVND (reference sequence). CDR3 nucleotides: TGTGCCAGTAGTATAGTTGGCAGGTCGGACGAGCAGTACTTC. It encodes CASSIVGRSDEQYF.

CDR3 sequence: CASSVASGTGGGYNEQFF. In DNA, the CDR3 is TGTGCCAGCAGCGTGGCATCAGGTACCGGTGGAGGTTACAATGAGCAGTTCTTC. The chain combines TRBV9 with TRBJ2-1; possibly TRBD2 for D (5 bases). This CDR3 spans 18 amino acids. Germline values: CDR1 SGDLS, CDR2 YYNGEE. V shed 2 bases and J shed 4 bases, with 22 bases lying between them.

V is TRBV27 and J is TRBJ2-2, with TRBD2 as a possible D gene (6 bases). Germline CDR1 and CDR2: MNHEY and SMNVEV (reference sequence). The CDR3 runs 15 residues. V shed 3 bases and J shed 0 bases, with 8 bases lying between them. CDR3 DNA: TGTGCCAGCAGTTTTAGCGGCGCGAACACCGGGGAGCTGTTTTTT. Residues: CASSFSGANTGELFF.

J is TRBJ2-3 and V is TRBV27, with TRBD2 matching 9 bases. This CDR3 is built from 16 residues. Trimming took 3 bases from V and 2 from J; bases not matched to a gene: 6. Per the germline V gene, CDR1 is MNHEY and CDR2 is SMNVEV (reference sequence). The CDR3 DNA sequence: TGTGCCAGCAGTTTGGCTAGCGGGGCCTCCACAGATACGCAGTATTTT. Translated, it gives CASSLASGASTDTQYF.

The chain joins TRBV5-4 to TRBJ2-3; 10 bases agree with TRBD2. With 2 bases clipped from V and 2 bases from J, the junction kept 2 bases outside the gene matches. There are 15 residues in the CDR3. In germline, CDR1 is SGHNT, CDR2 YYREEE (reference sequence). The CDR3 loop is CASSLAGGYTDTQYF. As DNA, the CDR3 is TGTGCCAGCAGCTTAGCGGGGGGGTACACAGATACGCAGTATTTT.

This sequence joins TRBV6-1 and TRBJ1-1, with a weak D call TRBD1 (6 bases). Trimming stripped 2 bases from V and 6 bases from J, with 10 bases between. Germline CDR1 MNHNS, CDR2 SASEGT. The CDR3 runs 13 residues. The CDR3 region is CASSETGKAEAFF. In nucleotides, the CDR3 is TGTGCCAGCAGTGAAACAGGGAAGGCTGAAGCTTTCTTT.

V usage is TRBV27 and J usage is TRBJ2-7, with a possible D match to TRBD1 (5 bases). The V gene lost 8 bases and the J gene lost 4 bases, with 24 bases spanning the gap. Looked up from germline, CDR1 is MNHEY and CDR2 is SMNVEV (reference sequence). CDR3 length: 16 residues. CDR3 sequence: CASGQGHLLSFYEQYF. The CDR3, as DNA: TGTGCCAGCGGGCAAGGACACCTCTTATCCTTTTACGAGCAGTACTTC.

The chain combines TRBV18 with TRBJ2-2; TRBD1 is a possible D gene (6 bases). V lost 3 bases and J lost 4, with 15 bases in between. The CDR3 loop spans 16 amino acids. In germline, CDR1 is KGHSH, CDR2 LQKENI. CDR3 nucleotides: TGTGCCAGCTCACCGGCTCTGCAGGGGTTCACCGGGGAGCTGTTTTTT. It translates to CASSPALQGFTGELFF.

This clone was seen a handful of times. The chain combines TRBV15 with TRBJ1-6; tentatively, D is TRBD1 (5 bases). The CDR3 is 18 residues long. CDR1 LNHNV and CDR2 YYDKDF come from the germline V gene (reference sequence). Between the trimmed V and J ends, which lost 0 bases and 9 bases, there was a span of 21 bases. The CDR3 loop reads CATSRDSLGGGSSSPLHF. DNA of the CDR3: TGTGCCACCAGCAGAGATTCCCTCGGGGGGGGATCTAGTTCACCCCTCCACTTT.

The chain links TRBV6-6 to TRBJ1-1, with D hard to call. V was trimmed by 10 bases and J by 0 bases, leaving 12 bases between them. The CDR3 is 13 residues long. Germline-derived CDR1 and CDR2 are MNHNY and SVGAGI (reference sequence). CDR3: CATKSLMNTEAFF. Here the CDR3 DNA reads TGTGCCACCAAGTCACTGATGAACACTGAAGCTTTCTTT.

V and J are TRBV7-2 and TRBJ1-3; no clear D. The CDR3 loop spans 13 amino acids. Trimming removed 6 bases from V and 4 bases from J, with 10 bases in between. In germline, CDR1 is SGHTA, CDR2 FQGNSA. CDR3 region: CASSKQWGNTIYF. CDR3 nucleotide sequence: TGTGCCAGCAGTAAACAGTGGGGAAACACCATATATTTT. The variable domain in full, completed from reference TRBV7-2 and TRBJ1-3, reads GAGVSQSPSNKVTEKGKDVELRCDPISGHTALYWYRQSLGQGLEFLIYFQGNSAPDKSGLPSDRFSAERTGGSVSTLTIQRTQQEDSAVYLCASSKQWGNTIYFGEGSWLTVV.

This sequence joins TRBV19 and TRBJ2-1; 7 nucleotides line up with TRBD1. Germline V gene data show CDR1 as LNHDA and CDR2 as SQIVND (reference sequence). The CDR3 is 15 residues long. V trimming: 6 bases; J trimming: 0 bases; junction bases outside the gene matches: 5. CDR3 loop: CASSPTGPSYNEQFF. CDR3 nucleotides: TGTGCCAGTAGCCCGACAGGGCCCTCCTACAATGAGCAGTTCTTC.

The V and J genes are TRBV19 and TRBJ2-2; D gene unclear. The V end was cut by 5 bases, the J end by 3 bases, with 13 bases between. The V gene's germline CDR1 is LNHDA and CDR2 SQIVND (reference sequence). This CDR3 comprises 15 residues. CDR3 nucleotides: TGTGCCAGTAGTCCCGCGAACTCTTACACCGGGGAGCTGTTTTTT. This encodes CASSPANSYTGELFF.

The chain's CDR3 is CASSEGPEFGNTIYF. In DNA form, the CDR3 reads TGTGCCAGCAGTGAGGGCCCGGAGTTCGGAAACACCATATATTTT. The chain uses TRBV27 and TRBJ1-3, with unresolved D. The CDR3 consists of 15 residues. With 5 bases removed from V and 4 bases from J, the gap between germline ends came to 15 bases. CDR1 and CDR2 from the germline V gene are MNHEY and SMNVEV (reference sequence).

This rearrangement joins TRBV30 to TRBJ1-1, with a weak D call TRBD1 (6 bases). Per the germline V gene, CDR1 is GTSNPN and CDR2 is SVGIG (reference sequence). V was cut by 4 bases and J by 3 bases, with 12 bases left in between. CDR3 length: 13 amino acids. CDR3 region: CAWKWNRDTEAFF. The CDR3 region has the DNA TGTGCCTGGAAATGGAACAGGGACACTGAAGCTTTCTTT.

The V gene is TRBV7-9, the J gene TRBJ1-1; 7 bases agree with TRBD1. The CDR3 consists of 13 residues. Germline V gives CDR1 SEHNR, CDR2 FQNEAQ (reference sequence). After removal of 6 bases from V and 6 bases from J, the junction contained 7 bases not matched to a gene. The chain's CDR3 is CASRTGVFAEAFF. In DNA form, the CDR3 reads TGTGCCAGCAGAACAGGGGTATTCGCTGAAGCTTTCTTT.

The rearrangement links TRBV6-6 to TRBJ1-4, with unresolved D. The V gene's germline CDR1 is MNHNY and CDR2 SVGAGI (reference sequence). This CDR3 is built from 15 residues. Trimming took off 5 bases at V and 2 bases at J, with 12 bases between the two ends. The CDR3 DNA follows: TGTGCCAGCAGTGCGTCGGGGTTTACTAATGAAAAACTGTTTTTT. This sequence encodes CASSASGFTNEKLFF.

The genes are TRBV11-2 and TRBJ2-1, with D perhaps matching TRBD1 (5 bases). V was cut by 5 bases and J by 2 bases, with 19 bases left in between. The CDR3 runs to 17 residues. Germline CDR1 SGHAT, CDR2 FQNNGV. The CDR3 is CASSLLDGRVAYNEQFF. The CDR3 DNA sequence: TGTGCCAGCAGCCTTCTCGATGGCAGGGTGGCCTACAATGAGCAGTTCTTC.

V is TRBV11-3 and J is TRBJ2-3; D unresolved. Germline V lookup: CDR1 SGHNT, CDR2 YENEEA. V was shortened by 0 bases and J by 3 bases, with 4 bases between the two germline ends. The CDR3 consists of 13 residues. The CDR3 nucleotides are TGTGCCAGCAGCTTAGATCTAACAGATACGCAGTATTTT. Protein: CASSLDLTDTQYF.

V usage is TRBV30 and J usage is TRBJ1-4; D is ambiguous. The CDR3 covers 18 residues. Per germline, CDR1 GTSNPN and CDR2 SVGIG (reference sequence). The germline V and J ends were trimmed by 0 bases and 0 bases, with 17 bases remaining between them. In DNA, the CDR3 is TGTGCCTGGAGTGTAAGAGGGCTCCTCTCTGCAACTAATGAAAAACTGTTTTTT. Translated: CAWSVRGLLSATNEKLFF.

This chain uses TRBV5-1 with TRBJ2-3; 8 bases map to TRBD1. The ends lost 4 bases at V and 2 bases at J; junction bases unmatched: 9. Germline CDR1 and CDR2: SGHRS and YFSETQ. This CDR3 region has 16 residues. The CDR3 bases are TGCGCCAGCAGCCTATCACAGGGGGTACACACAGATACGCAGTATTTT. The encoded protein is CASSLSQGVHTDTQYF.